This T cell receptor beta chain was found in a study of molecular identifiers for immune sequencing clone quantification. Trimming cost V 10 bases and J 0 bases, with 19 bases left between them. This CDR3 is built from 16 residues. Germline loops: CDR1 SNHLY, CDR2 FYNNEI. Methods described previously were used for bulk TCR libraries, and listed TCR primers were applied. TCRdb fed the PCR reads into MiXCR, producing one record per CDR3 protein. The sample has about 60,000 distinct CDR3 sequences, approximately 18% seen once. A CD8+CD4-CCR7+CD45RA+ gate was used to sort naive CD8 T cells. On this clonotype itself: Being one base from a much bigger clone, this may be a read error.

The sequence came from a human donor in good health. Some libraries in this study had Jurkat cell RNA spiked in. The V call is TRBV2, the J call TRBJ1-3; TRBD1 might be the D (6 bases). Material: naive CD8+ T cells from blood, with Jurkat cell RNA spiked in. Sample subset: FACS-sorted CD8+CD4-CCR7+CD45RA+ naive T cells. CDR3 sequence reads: CAIKRGAPLSGNTIYF. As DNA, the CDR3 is TGTGCCATCAAGCGGGGGGCCCCTCTCTCTGGAAACACCATATATTTT.